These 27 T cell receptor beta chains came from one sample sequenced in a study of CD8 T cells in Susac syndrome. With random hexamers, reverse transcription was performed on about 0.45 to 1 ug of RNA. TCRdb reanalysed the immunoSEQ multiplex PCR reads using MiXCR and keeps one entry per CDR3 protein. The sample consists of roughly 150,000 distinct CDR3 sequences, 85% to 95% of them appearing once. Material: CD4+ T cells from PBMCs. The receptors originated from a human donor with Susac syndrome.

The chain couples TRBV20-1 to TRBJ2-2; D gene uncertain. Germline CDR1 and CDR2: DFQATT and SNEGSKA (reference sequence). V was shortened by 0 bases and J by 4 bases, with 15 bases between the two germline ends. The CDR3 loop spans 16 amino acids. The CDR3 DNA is TGCAGTGCTAGAGAGGGCGCGACCTCCGTCACCGGGGAGCTGTTTTTT. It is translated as CSAREGATSVTGELFF.

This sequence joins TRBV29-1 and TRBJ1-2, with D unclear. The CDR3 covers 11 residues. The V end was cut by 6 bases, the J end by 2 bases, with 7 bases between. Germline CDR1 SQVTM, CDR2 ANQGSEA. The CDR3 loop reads CSVSPNYGYTF. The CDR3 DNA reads TGCAGCGTCTCACCGAACTATGGCTACACCTTC.

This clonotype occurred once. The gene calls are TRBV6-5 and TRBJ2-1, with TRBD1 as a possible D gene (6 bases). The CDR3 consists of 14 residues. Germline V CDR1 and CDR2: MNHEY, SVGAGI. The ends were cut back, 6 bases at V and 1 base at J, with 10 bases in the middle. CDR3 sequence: CASRIRGSYNEQFF. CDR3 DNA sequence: TGTGCCAGCAGGATCAGGGGATCCTACAATGAGCAGTTCTTC.

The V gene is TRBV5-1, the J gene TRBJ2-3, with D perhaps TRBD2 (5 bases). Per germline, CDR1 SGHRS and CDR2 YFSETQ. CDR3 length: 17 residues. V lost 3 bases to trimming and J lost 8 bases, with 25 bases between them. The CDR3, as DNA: TGCGCCAGCAGCTGGACCTCCGCGGCTGGGATGGACTCTACGCAGTATTTT. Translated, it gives CASSWTSAAGMDSTQYF.

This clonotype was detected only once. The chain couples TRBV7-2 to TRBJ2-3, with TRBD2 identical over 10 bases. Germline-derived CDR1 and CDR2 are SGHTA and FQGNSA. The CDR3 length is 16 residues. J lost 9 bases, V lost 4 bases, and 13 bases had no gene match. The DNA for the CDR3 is TGTGCCAGCAGCTCAACGGTATTAGCGGGGGGCCGAACGCAGTATTTT. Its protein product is CASSSTVLAGGRTQYF.

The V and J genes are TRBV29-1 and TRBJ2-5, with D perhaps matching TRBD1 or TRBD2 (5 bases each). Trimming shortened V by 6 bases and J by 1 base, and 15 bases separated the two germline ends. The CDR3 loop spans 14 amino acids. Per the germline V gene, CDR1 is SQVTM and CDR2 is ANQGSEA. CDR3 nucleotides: TGCAGCGTCGTACTGGGGGTAATCCAAGAGACCCAGTACTTC. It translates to CSVVLGVIQETQYF. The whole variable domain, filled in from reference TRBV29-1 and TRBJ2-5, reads SAVISQKPSRDICQRGTSLTIQCQVDSQVTMMFWYRQQPGQSLTLIATANQGSEATYESGFVIDKFPISRPNLTFSTLTVSNMSPEDSSIYLCSVVLGVIQETQYFGPGTRLLVL.

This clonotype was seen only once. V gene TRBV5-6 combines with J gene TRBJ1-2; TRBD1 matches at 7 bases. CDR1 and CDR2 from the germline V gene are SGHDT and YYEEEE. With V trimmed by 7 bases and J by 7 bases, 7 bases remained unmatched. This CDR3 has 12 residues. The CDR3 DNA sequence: TGTGCCAGCCTTGGAGCAGGGGGTGGCTACACCTTC. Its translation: CASLGAGGGYTF.

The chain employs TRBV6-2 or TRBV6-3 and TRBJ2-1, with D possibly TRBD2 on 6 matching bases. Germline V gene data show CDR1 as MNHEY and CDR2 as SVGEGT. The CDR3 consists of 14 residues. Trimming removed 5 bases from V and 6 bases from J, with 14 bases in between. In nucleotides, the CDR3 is TGTGCCAGCAGTCACGGGACTGCCCTCAATGAGCAGTTCTTC. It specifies CASSHGTALNEQFF.

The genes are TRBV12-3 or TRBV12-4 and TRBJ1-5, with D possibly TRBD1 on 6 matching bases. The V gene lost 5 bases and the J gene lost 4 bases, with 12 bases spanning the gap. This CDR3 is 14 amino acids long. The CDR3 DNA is TGTGCCAGCAGTCCCGAGGGGGGGAATCAGCCCCAGCATTTT. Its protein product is CASSPEGGNQPQHF.

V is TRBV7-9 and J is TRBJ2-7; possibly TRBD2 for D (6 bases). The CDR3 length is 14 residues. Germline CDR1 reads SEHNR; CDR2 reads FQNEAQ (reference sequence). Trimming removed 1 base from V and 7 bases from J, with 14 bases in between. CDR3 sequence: CASSLVGPGREQYF. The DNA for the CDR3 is TGTGCCAGCAGCTTAGTCGGTCCTGGGAGGGAGCAGTACTTC.

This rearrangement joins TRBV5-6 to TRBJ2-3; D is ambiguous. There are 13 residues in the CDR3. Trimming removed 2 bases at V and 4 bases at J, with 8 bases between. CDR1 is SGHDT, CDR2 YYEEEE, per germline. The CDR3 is CASSFTGPDTQYF. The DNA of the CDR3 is TGTGCCAGCAGCTTTACCGGTCCAGATACGCAGTATTTT.

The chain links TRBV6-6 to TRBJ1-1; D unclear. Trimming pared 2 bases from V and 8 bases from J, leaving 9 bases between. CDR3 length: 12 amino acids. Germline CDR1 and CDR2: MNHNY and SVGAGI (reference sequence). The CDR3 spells CASSYKEREAFF. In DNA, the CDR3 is TGTGCCAGCAGTTACAAGGAGAGGGAAGCTTTCTTT.

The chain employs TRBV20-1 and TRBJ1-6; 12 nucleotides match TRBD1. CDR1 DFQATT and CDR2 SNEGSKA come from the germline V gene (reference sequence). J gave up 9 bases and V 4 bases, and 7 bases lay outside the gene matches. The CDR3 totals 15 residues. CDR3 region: CSATTGTGGGSPLHF. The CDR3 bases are TGCAGTGCTACCACCGGGACAGGGGGCGGTTCACCCCTCCACTTT.

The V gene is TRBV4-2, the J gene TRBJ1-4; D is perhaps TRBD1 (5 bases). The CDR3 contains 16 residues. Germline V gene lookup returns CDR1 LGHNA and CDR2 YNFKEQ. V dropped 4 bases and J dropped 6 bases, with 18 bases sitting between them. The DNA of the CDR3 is TGTGCCAGCAGCCGTATGGGGGGGACGGAGGATGAAAAACTGTTTTTT. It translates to CASSRMGGTEDEKLFF.

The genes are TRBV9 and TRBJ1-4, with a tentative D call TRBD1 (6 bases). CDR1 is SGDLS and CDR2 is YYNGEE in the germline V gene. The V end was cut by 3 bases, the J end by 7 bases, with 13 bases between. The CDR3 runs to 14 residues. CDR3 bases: TGTGCCAGCAGCGGAACAGGGATCGGTGAAAAACTGTTTTTT. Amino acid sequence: CASSGTGIGEKLFF.

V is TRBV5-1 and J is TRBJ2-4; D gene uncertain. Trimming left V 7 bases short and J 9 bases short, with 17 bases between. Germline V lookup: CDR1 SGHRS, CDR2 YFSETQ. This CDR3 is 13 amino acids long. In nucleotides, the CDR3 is TGCGCCAGCGCCATTACTATCGAAGGCATTCAGTACTTC. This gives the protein CASAITIEGIQYF.

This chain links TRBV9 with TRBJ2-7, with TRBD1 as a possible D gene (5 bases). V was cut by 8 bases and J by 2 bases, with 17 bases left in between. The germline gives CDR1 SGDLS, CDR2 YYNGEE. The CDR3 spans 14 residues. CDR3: CASGRGWVPYEQYF. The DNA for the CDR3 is TGTGCCAGTGGTAGGGGTTGGGTTCCCTACGAGCAGTACTTC.

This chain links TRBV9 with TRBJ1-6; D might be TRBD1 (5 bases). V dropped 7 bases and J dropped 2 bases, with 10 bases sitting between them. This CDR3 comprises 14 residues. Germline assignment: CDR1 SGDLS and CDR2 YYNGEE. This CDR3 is CASGGRTYNSPLHF. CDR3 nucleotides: TGTGCCAGCGGGGGACGGACCTATAATTCACCCCTCCACTTT.

DNA of the CDR3: TGCAGCGACTTTGGCAGCAACTATGGCTACACCTTC. It codes for CSDFGSNYGYTF. This rearrangement joins TRBV29-1 to TRBJ1-2; D gene unclear. CDR1 and CDR2 from the germline V gene are SQVTM and ANQGSEA. Trimming stripped 7 bases from V and 2 bases from J, with 11 bases between. The CDR3 loop spans 12 amino acids.

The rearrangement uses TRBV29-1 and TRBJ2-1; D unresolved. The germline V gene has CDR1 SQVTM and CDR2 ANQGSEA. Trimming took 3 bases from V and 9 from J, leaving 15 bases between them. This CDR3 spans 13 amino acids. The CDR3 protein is CSVDKRISVEQFF. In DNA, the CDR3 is TGCAGCGTTGATAAACGAATTTCAGTTGAGCAGTTCTTC.

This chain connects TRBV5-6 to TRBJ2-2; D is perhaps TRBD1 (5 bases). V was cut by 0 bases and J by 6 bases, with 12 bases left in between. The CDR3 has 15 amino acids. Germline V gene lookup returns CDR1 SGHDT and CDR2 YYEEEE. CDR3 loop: CASSLVSQGSGELFF. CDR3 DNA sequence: TGTGCCAGCAGCTTGGTTTCGCAGGGATCCGGGGAGCTGTTTTTT.

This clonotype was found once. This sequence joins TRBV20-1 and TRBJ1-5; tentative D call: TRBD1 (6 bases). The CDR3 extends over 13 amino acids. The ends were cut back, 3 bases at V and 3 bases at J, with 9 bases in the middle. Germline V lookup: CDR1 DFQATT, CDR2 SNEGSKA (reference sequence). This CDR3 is CSARDSHNQPQHF. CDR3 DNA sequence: TGCAGTGCTAGGGACAGTCACAATCAGCCCCAGCATTTT.

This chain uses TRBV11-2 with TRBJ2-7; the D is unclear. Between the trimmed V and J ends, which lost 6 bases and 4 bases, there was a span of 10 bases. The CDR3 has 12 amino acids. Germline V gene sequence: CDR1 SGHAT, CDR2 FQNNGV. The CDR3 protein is CASSFTRYEQYF. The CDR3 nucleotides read TGTGCCAGCAGTTTTACACGATACGAGCAGTACTTC.

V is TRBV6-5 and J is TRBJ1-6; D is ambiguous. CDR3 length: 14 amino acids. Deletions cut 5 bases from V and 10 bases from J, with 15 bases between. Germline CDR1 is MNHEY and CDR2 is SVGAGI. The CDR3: CASSPTSLGSPLHF. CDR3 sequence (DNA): TGTGCCAGCAGTCCCACCAGTTTAGGATCACCCCTCCACTTT.

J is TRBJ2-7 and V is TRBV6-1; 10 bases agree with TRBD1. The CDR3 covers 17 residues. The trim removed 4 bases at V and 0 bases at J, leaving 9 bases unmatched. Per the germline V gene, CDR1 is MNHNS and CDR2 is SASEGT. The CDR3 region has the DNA TGTGCCAGCAGTGGTACGGGGACAGGGGCTAGCTCCTACGAGCAGTACTTC. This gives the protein CASSGTGTGASSYEQYF.

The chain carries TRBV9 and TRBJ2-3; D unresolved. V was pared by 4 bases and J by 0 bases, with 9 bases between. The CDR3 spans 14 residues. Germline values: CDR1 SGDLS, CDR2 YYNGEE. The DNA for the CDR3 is TGTGCCAGCAGCCCCCGGATGAGCACAGATACGCAGTATTTT. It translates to CASSPRMSTDTQYF. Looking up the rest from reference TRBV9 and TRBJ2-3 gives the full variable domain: DSGVTQTPKHLITATGQRVTLRCSPRSGDLSVYWYQQSLDQGLQFLIQYYNGEERAKGNILERFSAQQFPDLHSELNLSSLELGDSALYFCASSPRMSTDTQYFGPGTRLTVL.

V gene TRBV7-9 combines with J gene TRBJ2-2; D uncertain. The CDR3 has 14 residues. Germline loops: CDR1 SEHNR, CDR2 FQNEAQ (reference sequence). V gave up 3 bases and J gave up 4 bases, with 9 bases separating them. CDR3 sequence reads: CASSFSPSTGELFF. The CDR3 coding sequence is TGTGCCAGCAGCTTTAGCCCCAGCACCGGGGAGCTGTTTTTT. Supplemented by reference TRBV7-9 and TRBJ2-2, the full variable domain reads DTGVSQNPRHKITKRGQNVTFRCDPISEHNRLYWYRQTLGQGPEFLTYFQNEAQLEKSRLLSDRFSAERPKGSFSTLEIQRTEQGDSAMYLCASSFSPSTGELFFGEGSRLTVL.